The 22 T cell receptor beta chains reported below all come from one sample, sequenced in a study of blood T cell repertoires in COVID-19. This table comes from immunoSEQ multiplex PCR, and its TCRdb copy is limited to in-frame clones, with some not included. The profile covers about 36,000 clones, with around 87% appearing a single time and around 20% taken by the ten largest. Specimen: peripheral blood. The receptor source for this set is a man aged 60 to 69 with acute or convalescent COVID-19.

V and J are TRBV6-5 and TRBJ1-3, with D possibly being TRBD1 (6 bases). Germline CDR1 and CDR2: MNHEY and SVGAGI. The V end was cut by 9 bases, the J end by 5 bases, with 17 bases between. The CDR3 has 14 residues. The CDR3 DNA is TGTGCCAGTTCGTACGGGGGGCTGCGAAACACCATATATTTT. Its protein product is CASSYGGLRNTIYF.

This clone was observed a handful of times. The genes are TRBV19 and TRBJ1-1, with TRBD1 as a possible D gene (5 bases). V was shortened by 7 bases and J by 0 bases, with 12 bases between the two germline ends. This CDR3 contains 14 residues. Germline CDR1 reads LNHDA; CDR2 reads SQIVND (reference sequence). This chain's CDR3 is CASNHQGMNTEAFF. As DNA, the CDR3 is TGTGCCAGTAACCACCAGGGAATGAACACTGAAGCTTTCTTT.

CDR3 amino acids: CASSESTYEQYV. DNA for the CDR3: TGTGCCAGCAGTGAATCCACCTACGAGCAGTACGTC. The chain has TRBV6-1 and TRBJ2-7; no definite D call. V dropped 2 bases and J dropped 2 bases, with 4 bases sitting between them. Germline V gene sequence: CDR1 MNHNS, CDR2 SASEGT. The CDR3 runs 12 residues.

V and J are TRBV28 and TRBJ1-4; D is perhaps TRBD1 (6 bases). The CDR3 sequence is 14 residues long. Per germline, CDR1 MDHEN and CDR2 SYDVKM. V lost 6 bases, J lost 8 bases, and 16 bases lay in between. This CDR3 is CASRSRGAREKLFF. DNA of the CDR3: TGTGCCAGCAGAAGCCGGGGGGCTCGGGAAAAACTGTTTTTT.

V is TRBV6-5 and J is TRBJ2-1; 9 nucleotides agree with TRBD2. Germline CDR1 reads MNHEY; CDR2 reads SVGAGI. The trim removed 8 bases at V and 2 bases at J, leaving 4 bases unmatched. The CDR3 covers 14 residues. CDR3 in amino acids: CASLAGETYNEQFF. CDR3 bases: TGTGCCAGCTTAGCGGGAGAAACCTACAATGAGCAGTTCTTC.

This chain links TRBV2 with TRBJ2-7; D not resolved. V lost 6 bases to trimming and J lost 5 bases, with 14 bases between them. The CDR3 spans 13 residues. Germline-derived CDR1 and CDR2 are SNHLY and FYNNEI. The CDR3 protein is CASSYLQVHEQYV. CDR3 sequence (DNA): TGTGCCAGCAGCTACCTCCAGGTCCACGAGCAGTACGTC.

This clone was seen only a few times. V and J are TRBV7-9 and TRBJ2-7; possibly TRBD2 for D (5 bases). CDR1 is SEHNR, CDR2 FQNEAQ, per germline (reference sequence). This CDR3 contains 11 residues. CDR3 in amino acids: CVWESAYEQYV. The CDR3, as DNA: TGTGTCTGGGAGTCGGCCTACGAGCAGTACGTC.

The chain uses TRBV5-8 and TRBJ2-3, with 11 bases matching TRBD2. The CDR3 runs 19 residues. Germline CDR1 SGHTS, CDR2 YDEGEE. Trimming at V came to 1 base and at J to 2 bases, leaving 12 bases not matched to a gene. The CDR3 here is CASSLYGLAGTKATDTQYF. CDR3 nucleotide sequence: TGTGCCAGCAGCTTGTATGGACTAGCGGGTACTAAAGCCACAGATACGCAGTATTTT.

The rearrangement joins TRBV4-2 to TRBJ2-1, with 7 bases lining up with TRBD1. The length of the CDR3 is 17 residues. The J segment lost 2 bases and the V segment lost 4 bases, leaving 11 bases of the junction unmatched. CDR1 LGHNA and CDR2 YNFKEQ come from the germline V gene. CDR3 protein: CASSPIHRGPPYNEQFF. Here the CDR3 DNA reads TGTGCCAGCAGCCCCATACACAGGGGACCTCCCTACAATGAGCAGTTCTTC.

The rearrangement links TRBV9 to TRBJ2-7; 12 bases align to TRBD2. Germline trimming cut 0 bases from V and 5 bases from J; bases unmatched to any gene: 15. Germline V gene sequence: CDR1 SGDLS, CDR2 YYNGEE. This CDR3 region has 19 residues. The CDR3 loop is CASSVDGRGTSGRWDEQYF. For the CDR3, the DNA is TGTGCCAGCAGCGTAGACGGAAGGGGCACTAGCGGGAGGTGGGACGAGCAGTACTTC. The full variable domain, with the rest looked up from reference TRBV9 and TRBJ2-7, is DSGVTQTPKHLITATGQRVTLRCSPRSGDLSVYWYQQSLDQGLQFLIQYYNGEERAKGNILERFSAQQFPDLHSELNLSSLELGDSALYFCASSVDGRGTSGRWDEQYFGPGTRLTVT.

The V call is TRBV6-6, the J call TRBJ1-2; unclear D gene. Germline-derived CDR1 and CDR2 are MNHNY and SVGAGI (reference sequence). Trimming removed 8 bases at V and 0 bases at J, with 16 bases between. The CDR3 extends over 15 amino acids. CDR3: CASVRSGGTNYGYTF. The CDR3 DNA is TGTGCCAGCGTTAGGTCGGGAGGGACTAACTATGGCTACACCTTC.

This clone was detected only a few times. The rearrangement links TRBV20-1 to TRBJ2-5, with 13 bases identical to TRBD2. CDR1 and CDR2 from the germline V gene are DFQATT and SNEGSKA (reference sequence). V lost 3 bases to trimming and J lost 5 bases; unmatched junction nucleotides: 3. CDR3 length: 14 amino acids. CDR3 residues: CSASGTSGTETQYF. The CDR3 nucleotides are TGCAGTGCTAGTGGGACTAGCGGGACGGAGACCCAGTACTTC.

This sequence joins TRBV12-3 or TRBV12-4 and TRBJ2-3; D is unclear. The CDR3 consists of 12 residues. V was clipped by 3 bases and J by 6 bases, with 7 bases between them. The DNA of the CDR3 is TGTGCCAGCAGTTTGGTGCGTGATACGCAGTATTTT. It is translated as CASSLVRDTQYF.

This clone was seen a handful of times. V is TRBV11-3 and J is TRBJ2-7, with 8 nucleotides matching TRBD1. The J segment lost 3 bases and the V segment lost 0 bases, leaving 7 bases of the junction unmatched. Germline V CDR1 and CDR2: SGHNT, YENEEA. The CDR3 length is 16 residues. DNA of the CDR3: TGTGCCAGCAGCTTAGATTTCGCGACAGGGGACTACGAGCAGTACTTC. Translation: CASSLDFATGDYEQYF.

The gene calls are TRBV10-2 and TRBJ2-1; 13 bases align to TRBD2. Trimming at V came to 8 bases and at J to 9 bases, leaving 4 bases not matched to a gene. Per germline, CDR1 WSHSY and CDR2 SAAADI. The CDR3 covers 13 residues. CDR3 in amino acids: CASQTSGGFEQFF. The CDR3 region has the DNA TGCGCCAGCCAGACTAGCGGGGGGTTTGAGCAGTTCTTC.

V is TRBV6-5 and J is TRBJ1-2, with 7 bases matching TRBD1. CDR3 length: 15 residues. V lost 0 bases to trimming and J lost 2 bases; unmatched junction nucleotides: 3. Looked up from germline, CDR1 is MNHEY and CDR2 is SVGAGI. CDR3 amino acids: CASSYSLTGNYGYTF. The CDR3 DNA follows: TGTGCCAGCAGTTACTCGCTGACAGGGAACTATGGCTACACCTTC.

The rearrangement uses TRBV29-1 and TRBJ1-6; D possibly corresponds to TRBD1 (5 bases). V was trimmed by 7 bases and J by 6 bases, leaving 13 bases between them. Germline lookup yields CDR1 SQVTM and CDR2 ANQGSEA. There are 13 residues in the CDR3. CDR3 in amino acids: CSATDSFNSPLHF. As DNA, the CDR3 is TGCAGCGCCACCGACAGTTTTAATTCACCCCTCCACTTT.

The V and J genes are TRBV3-1 (or the pseudogene TRBV3-2) and TRBJ1-6; D gene uncertain. CDR3 length: 13 residues. Germline values: CDR1 LGHDT, CDR2 YNNKEL (reference sequence). V lost 0 bases and J 15 bases, leaving 12 bases between the germline ends. CDR3: CASSQDRTLDLHF. The DNA of the CDR3 is TGTGCCAGCAGCCAAGATAGGACTTTAGACCTCCACTTT.

CDR3: CAISEGQGYEQYV. The DNA of the CDR3 is TGTGCCATCAGTGAGGGACAGGGCTACGAGCAGTACGTC. The rearrangement links TRBV10-3 to TRBJ2-7; 8 bases are a match to TRBD1. CDR3 length: 13 residues. V lost 2 bases, J lost 3 bases, and 0 bases stayed unmatched. Per germline, CDR1 ENHRY and CDR2 SYGVKD.

The V and J genes are TRBV29-1 and TRBJ2-1; D remains unclear. Trimming took off 0 bases at V and 5 bases at J, with 5 bases between the two ends. This CDR3 has 12 amino acids. Germline V gene data show CDR1 as SQVTM and CDR2 as ANQGSEA. The CDR3 bases are TGCAGCGTTGAAGACGGAGACAATGAGCAGTTCTTC. It yields the protein CSVEDGDNEQFF.

The chain has TRBV24-1 and TRBJ2-5; possibly TRBD1 for D (6 bases). This CDR3 has 15 amino acids. V gave up 0 bases and J gave up 1 base, with 8 bases separating them. Germline CDR1 is KGHDR and CDR2 is SFDVKD. The CDR3 spells CATSDLLDSQETQYF. CDR3 coding DNA: TGTGCCACCAGTGATTTGCTGGACAGCCAAGAGACCCAGTACTTC.

V usage is TRBV6-6 and J usage is TRBJ2-2; 7 bases align to TRBD2. The CDR3 sequence is 16 residues long. Germline values: CDR1 MNHNY, CDR2 SVGAGI (reference sequence). Trimming cost V 7 bases and J 0 bases; bases outside gene matches: 8. CDR3 DNA sequence: TGTGCCAGCAATTCCATGGGGGGGACGAACACCGGGGAGCTGTTTTTT. The encoded protein is CASNSMGGTNTGELFF.